Shown below are 22 T cell receptor beta chains from a single sample sequenced in a study of Graves' ophthalmopathy and Graves' hyperthyroidism. Scientists amplified the TCR beta CDR3 regions from RNA transcripts. The authors performed first-round RT-PCR with HTBI primers and then a second-round multiplex PCR. TCRdb reanalysed the multiplex PCR reads using MiXCR and keeps one entry per CDR3 protein. The sample lists over a million distinct CDR3 sequences, 35% to 45% occurring once. The source material was peripheral blood or thyroid tissue (not recorded which). Receptors were obtained from an adult man with Graves' hyperthyroidism.

The rearrangement joins TRBV28 to TRBJ2-7, with TRBD1 matching 10 bases. Judging by the DNA end, TRBJ2-1 fits better; the J call may be wrong. CDR1 MDHEN and CDR2 SYDVKM come from the germline V gene. The CDR3 contains 10 residues. In DNA form, the CDR3 reads TGTGGGACAGGGGGCAATGAGCAGTTCTTC. Translating it yields CGTGGNEQFF.

This clonotype was detected ten times or more. This CDR3 is CASRGTSNQPQHF. The CDR3 DNA sequence: TGTGCCAGTAGGGGGACGAGCAATCAGCCCCAGCATTTT. The V gene is TRBV19, the J gene TRBJ1-5; perhaps TRBD1 as D (5 bases). The V end lost 6 bases, the J end lost 1 base, and 7 bases lay between the germline ends. The length of the CDR3 is 13 residues. Germline CDR1 and CDR2: LNHDA and SQIVND (reference sequence). Drawing the rest from reference TRBV19 and TRBJ1-5, the complete variable domain is DGGITQSPKYLFRKEGQNVTLSCEQNLNHDAMYWYRQDPGQGLRLIYYSQIVNDFQKGDIAEGYSVSREKKESFPLTVTSAQKNPTAFYLCASRGTSNQPQHFGDGTRLSIL.

The V call is TRBV2, the J call TRBJ1-6; D call uncertain. Germline CDR1 and CDR2: SNHLY and FYNNEI. V gave up 3 bases and J gave up 9 bases, with 12 bases separating them. The CDR3 length is 14 residues. CDR3 in DNA: TGTGCCAGCAGTGATGGAGATTCAAGTTCACCCCTCCACTTT. This sequence encodes CASSDGDSSSPLHF. Full variable domain (missing parts from reference TRBV2 and TRBJ1-6): EPEVTQTPSHQVTQMGQEVILRCVPISNHLYFYWYRQILGQKVEFLVSFYNNEISEKSEIFDDQFSVERPDGSNFTLKIRSTKLEDSAMYFCASSDGDSSSPLHFGNGTRLTVT.

This clonotype appeared many times. This chain links TRBV7-2 with TRBJ2-2; 7 positions agree with TRBD1. Unmatched junction bases numbered 6, after V lost 3 bases and J lost 5 bases. Germline V CDR1 and CDR2: SGHTA, FQGNSA. The CDR3 is 15 amino acids. The CDR3 coding sequence is TGTGCCAGCAGCTTGGGACAGCGAAGAACCGGGGAGCTGTTTTTT. It codes for CASSLGQRRTGELFF.

The chain's CDR3 is CAISEGQGQPQHF. CDR3 DNA: TGTGCCATCAGTGAGGGACAGGGTCAGCCCCAGCATTTT. This chain uses TRBV10-3 with TRBJ1-5; 8 bases map to TRBD1. The J segment lost 6 bases and the V segment lost 2 bases, leaving 0 bases of the junction unmatched. Germline CDR1 and CDR2: ENHRY and SYGVKD. The CDR3 runs to 13 residues.

The gene calls are TRBV19 and TRBJ2-3, with D unresolved. Germline lookup yields CDR1 LNHDA and CDR2 SQIVND (reference sequence). Trimming pared 6 bases from V and 0 bases from J, leaving 13 bases between. CDR3 size: 15 residues. CDR3 sequence reads: CASSPSGWSTDTQYF. The DNA for the CDR3 is TGTGCCAGTAGCCCCTCCGGGTGGAGCACAGATACGCAGTATTTT.

This clonotype was seen more than once but under ten times. The V gene is TRBV12-3 or TRBV12-4, the J gene TRBJ2-5; 9 bases line up with TRBD2. The CDR3 runs 16 residues. The trim removed 3 bases at V and 5 bases at J, leaving 10 bases unmatched. The CDR3 sequence: CASSFSAGGGSETQYF. CDR3 bases: TGTGCCAGCAGTTTTTCAGCGGGAGGAGGGTCGGAGACCCAGTACTTC.

In its sample, this clonotype was seen many times. The chain has TRBV7-9 and TRBJ2-5, with D maybe TRBD2 (5 bases). V was pared by 6 bases and J by 7 bases, with 21 bases between. In germline, CDR1 is SEHNR, CDR2 FQNEAQ (reference sequence). CDR3 size: 15 residues. CDR3 residues: CASSAPLSEGGTQYF. The CDR3 bases are TGTGCCAGCAGTGCCCCTCTATCTGAGGGTGGGACCCAGTACTTC.

The CDR3 region has the DNA TGTGCCAGCAGTTACTTACCGGGACTCTACGAGCAGTACTTC. Translating it yields CASSYLPGLYEQYF. This sequence joins TRBV6-5 and TRBJ2-7, with a weak D call TRBD2 (6 bases). Trimming cost V 1 base and J 3 bases, with 10 bases left between them. The CDR3 consists of 14 residues. CDR1 is MNHEY and CDR2 is SVGAGI in the germline V gene.

This clonotype has ten or more counts. The rearrangement uses TRBV6-5 and TRBJ1-4; no definite D call. Trimming pared 6 bases from V and 6 bases from J, leaving 11 bases between. The CDR3 length is 13 residues. Germline assignment: CDR1 MNHEY and CDR2 SVGAGI. The CDR3: CASRHDLHEKLFF. The CDR3 bases are TGTGCCAGCAGGCACGACCTACATGAAAAACTGTTTTTT.

The rearrangement joins TRBV7-9 to TRBJ2-6; D gene ambiguous. V was trimmed by 5 bases and J by 4 bases, leaving 9 bases between them. CDR1 SEHNR and CDR2 FQNEAQ come from the germline V gene (reference sequence). The CDR3 consists of 14 residues. The CDR3: CASSPVKGANVLTF. The CDR3 coding sequence is TGTGCCAGCAGCCCCGTTAAAGGGGCCAACGTCCTGACTTTC.

This rearrangement joins TRBV11-2 to TRBJ1-2; possible D gene TRBD1, 6 bases. This CDR3 is 17 amino acids long. Germline V CDR1 and CDR2: SGHAT, FQNNGV. V dropped 2 bases and J dropped 6 bases, with 22 bases sitting between them. CDR3 region: CASSLLRTEARTDGYTF. The DNA of the CDR3 is TGTGCCAGCAGCTTACTAAGGACTGAAGCCAGGACAGATGGCTACACCTTC.

Points on this clonotype: Given a much more abundant clone one base away, this may be a read error. The J gene is TRBJ2-5, the V gene TRBV7-9; D not certain. The V and J ends lost 3 bases and 7 bases respectively, with 9 bases between them. The germline CDR1 and CDR2 sequences are SEHNR and FQNEAQ (reference sequence). This CDR3 spans 12 amino acids. The CDR3: CASSFNRGTQYF. CDR3 bases: TGTGCCAGCAGCTTTAACCGAGGGACCCAGTACTTC.

This clonotype was seen ten or more times. The CDR3 DNA is TGTGCCAGCAGCCAAGCAGGGGAACAGCCCCAGCATTTT. It is translated as CASSQAGEQPQHF. The chain combines TRBV14 with TRBJ1-5; perhaps TRBD1 as D (6 bases). Germline CDR1 reads SGHDN; CDR2 reads FVKESK. CDR3 length: 13 amino acids. V shed 1 base and J shed 7 bases, with 8 bases lying between them.

This clonotype was counted between two and nine times. The chain is built from TRBV12-3 or TRBV12-4 and TRBJ1-1; no definite D call. V gave up 7 bases and J gave up 0 bases, with 12 bases separating them. The CDR3 loop spans 14 amino acids. CDR3 sequence reads: CASKTREMNTEAFF. In DNA, the CDR3 is TGTGCCAGCAAGACGAGGGAAATGAACACTGAAGCTTTCTTT.

In this sample, this clonotype turned up many times. The chain carries TRBV29-1 and TRBJ2-7; D may be TRBD1 or TRBD2 (5 bases each). CDR3 length equals 12 residues. Germline V lookup: CDR1 SQVTM, CDR2 ANQGSEA. Trimming cost V 2 bases and J 7 bases, with 12 bases left between them. The CDR3 DNA reads TGCAGCGTTGAATCCCGGGGCAGGGAGCAGTACTTC. Translation: CSVESRGREQYF.

This clonotype has more than one count but fewer than ten. V and J are TRBV29-1 and TRBJ2-7; D unresolved. Trimming removed 2 bases from V and 6 bases from J, with 8 bases in between. Germline-derived CDR1 and CDR2 are SQVTM and ANQGSEA. The CDR3 covers 11 residues. The CDR3 is CSVEQRFEQYF. DNA for the CDR3: TGCAGCGTTGAACAAAGGTTCGAGCAGTACTTC.

The chain joins TRBV7-2 to TRBJ2-5; 10 nucleotides line up with TRBD2. Germline V lookup: CDR1 SGHTA, CDR2 FQGNSA. This CDR3 region has 16 residues. J lost 5 bases, V lost 5 bases, and 11 bases had no gene match. CDR3 sequence: CASSPYSGGWEETQYF. DNA for the CDR3: TGTGCCAGCAGCCCCTATAGCGGGGGGTGGGAGGAGACCCAGTACTTC.

This clonotype came up many times. This chain links TRBV7-8 with TRBJ2-5; D perhaps matches TRBD1 (6 bases). V was pared by 1 base and J by 2 bases, with 17 bases between. Looked up from germline, CDR1 is SGHVS and CDR2 is FQNEAQ. This CDR3 comprises 17 residues. The CDR3 region has the DNA TGTGCCAGCAGCTTAGTGGCCACAGGGTCGGGGCAAGAGACCCAGTACTTC. This encodes CASSLVATGSGQETQYF. Full variable domain (rest looked up from reference TRBV7-8 and TRBJ2-5): GAGVSQSPRYKVAKRGQDVALRCDPISGHVSLFWYQQALGQGPEFLTYFQNEAQLDKSGLPSDRFFAERPEGSVSTLKIQRTQQEDSAVYLCASSLVATGSGQETQYFGPGTRLLVL.

There are many counts of this clonotype. The rearrangement links TRBV4-1 to TRBJ1-2; D is ambiguous. The germline V and J ends were trimmed by 1 base and 8 bases, with 5 bases remaining between them. The germline CDR1 and CDR2 sequences are MGHRA and YSYEKL. This CDR3 has 11 residues. CDR3 sequence (DNA): TGCGCCAGCAGCCAAGGTTTGGGCTACACCTTC. It encodes CASSQGLGYTF.

This rearrangement joins TRBV5-6 to TRBJ2-7; 12 bases fit TRBD2. The germline V gene encodes CDR1 SGHDT and CDR2 YYEEEE. Trimming cost V 7 bases and J 3 bases; bases outside gene matches: 5. The CDR3 consists of 14 residues. CDR3 loop: CASAGTSGFYEQYF. The CDR3 bases are TGTGCCAGCGCCGGGACTAGCGGGTTCTACGAGCAGTACTTC.

This clonotype was detected ten times or more. The chain couples TRBV2 to TRBJ1-5; D is perhaps TRBD1 (5 bases). CDR3 length: 13 residues. Germline V gene sequence: CDR1 SNHLY, CDR2 FYNNEI. Trimming removed 1 base from V and 9 bases from J, with 10 bases in between. The CDR3 nucleotides read TGTGCCAGCAGTGAAGACCCCCAGGGGCCCCAGCATTTT. Amino acids: CASSEDPQGPQHF.